This record looks at one T cell receptor beta chain sequence and its context. This sample stems from a study of CD8+CD57+ T cells in acquired aplastic anemia. On the study more broadly: Sorted CD4+ and CD8+ cells gave an average of roughly 3 ug of DNA.

The V and J ends lost 4 bases and 1 base respectively, with 20 bases between them. Germline V CDR1 and CDR2: DFQATT, SNEGSKA (reference sequence). The CDR3 sequence is 16 residues long. CDR3 and TCR beta VDJ profiling relied on a genomic DNA template. TCRdb independently ran MiXCR on the reads; one entry per CDR3 protein. The repertoire holds 150,000 to 200,000 distinct CDR3 sequences, with under 70% as singletons. The sequence came from a human donor with severe aplastic anemia or a healthy control (not recorded which). The V call is TRBV20-1, the J call TRBJ2-7; either TRBD1 or TRBD2 may fit D (7 bases each). Sequenced material: sorted CD4+, CD8+, or CD8+CD57+ T cells (not recorded which) from PBMCs. The CDR3 nucleotides are TGCAGTGCTACCAGGGGGGGGAGCGGGTTGTCCTACGAGCAGTACTTC. Protein sequence: CSATRGGSGLSYEQYF.